This T cell receptor (beta chain) was recovered during a study of neurological immune-mediated disorders (dated by TCRdb to between 2018 and 2020). About the investigation overall: Among the roughly 34 multiple sclerosis patients, relapsing-remitting MS was present in 31 and secondary progressive MS was present in 3. The study compared peripheral blood TCR-beta repertoires of HTLV-I-associated myelopathy (HAM/TSP) patients, multiple sclerosis patients and healthy controls using UMI-based sequencing. Alongside PBMC samples, the set of fewer than 110 TCR-beta libraries contained longitudinal samples, technical triplicates, and paired CD4+ and CD8+ T-cell subsets that had been sorted. The cohort comprised 68 subjects: some 14 HAM/TSP patients, roughly 34 multiple sclerosis patients and around 20 healthy controls.

Summary of the overall study and its limitations: Repertoires from 18 of 34 MS patients were grouped by phylogenetic analysis into a cluster of related CDR3 sequences, suggesting a possible repertoire-level signature. No identical CDR3 amino acid sequences were found to be shared among expanded clones across subjects, suggesting that TCR-beta repertoires were private in all groups. The highest TCR clonal expansion was observed in HAM/TSP patients, whereas the lowest was observed in MS patients, even when compared with healthy controls. No clinical or MRI features were associated with the MS cluster, and the authors said that larger cohorts are needed.

The junction carries 17 bases between V and J, which are trimmed by 5 bases and 6 bases respectively. Spanning cysteine to phenylalanine, the CDR3 consists of 14 amino acids. Left in the record is the CDR3 DNA by itself, 42 bases read in frame from the first base. CDR1 and CDR2 (SGHTA, FQGNSA) derive from the germline V gene. Libraries from unsorted PBMCs were made from 2 million PBMCs kept in RNAlater at -80 degrees C until RNA extraction. Multiple sclerosis patients were enrolled in a US clinical protocol evaluating disease progression by magnetic resonance imaging. Peripheral blood underwent Ficoll-Hypaque density gradient centrifugation to isolate PBMCs, which were then cryopreserved in liquid nitrogen. At least ten counts were recorded for this clonotype. No cognate antigen has been identified for it. No much larger clone exists at a distance of one base, and base qualities are not known. cDNA synthesis used template-switch 5'RACE with a primer carrying a 10-nucleotide random unique molecular identifier tagging each TCR transcript. Over 180 million TCR-beta sequences, covering 15-18 subjects, were produced in each sequencing run. Total RNA was extracted with the RNeasy kit. The KAPA Real-time Library Amplification kit was used to amplify TCR-beta VDJ regions with primers for the TCR constant region and the 5'RACE anchor. Sample indexes and Illumina adaptors were added in a first PCR, after which library yield was increased in a second PCR. After Ampure bead purification, the roughly 650 bp TCR product was size-selected on a 2% E-gel SizeSelection system. Before pooling, libraries had their quality checked on a Bioanalyzer, their concentration measured with Qubit, and their quantity determined with the Kapa Library Quantification kit. Libraries were sequenced paired-end 2 x 150 bp on an Illumina HiSeq 2500. To increase sequence diversity, about 23-32% phiX was spiked into each library pool. The published analysis was carried out like this. Quality-filtered reads were processed with the UMI-based MiGEC pipeline, and over 90% of raw TCR sequences were removed by the MiGEC pipeline during error correction. IMGT germline references were used for alignment of VDJ genes, and clonotypes were defined by a unique CDR3 amino acid sequence together with V-J genes. Clonal expansion, Shannon diversity and CDR3 relatedness were evaluated with VDJtools (CalcPairwiseDistances, ClusterSamples), while phylogenetic trees were built in CLCbio workbench. Clones with at least 8 unique UMIs were defined as expanded, with this threshold being based on coefficient-of-variation modelling across technical triplicates. The public reads were quality trimmed at Q25 with fastp and then assembled into clones with MiXCR by TCRdb, keeping productive beta chains. Duplicate CDR3 protein sequences are folded into a single record with the most common DNA and genes. Here the V and J calls rest on TCRdb's processing, not on the authors' analysis. This sample holds about 120,000 distinct CDR3 sequences; more than 2.5% were observed only once. The top ten clonotypes cover 1.3% of the sample.

This TCR was sampled from a young woman with multiple sclerosis. This chain is built from TRBV7-2 and TRBJ2-7, and possibly TRBD2, on 6 matching bases. Sequencing was done on a sample of PBMCs. The sequenced DNA is TGTGCCAGCAGCCAGAGGGGACTGGCAGCCGAGCAGTACTTC. Translated, it reads CASSQRGLAAEQYF.